The present entry profiles one T cell receptor (beta chain) with its context. The antigen remains undetermined. Profiling relied on immunoSEQ multiplex PCR, and the TCRdb table lists in-frame clones only, not all of them. Among approximately 15,000 clones listed, approximately 89% were seen once. These data originate in a study of chemoradiotherapy in HPV16-positive cancers. The CDR3 consists of 16 residues. CDR1 MNHNY and CDR2 SVGAGI come from the germline V gene (reference sequence). V gave up 2 bases and J gave up 2 bases, with 13 bases separating them. General study findings and limits: Non-HPV-specific T cells did not expand in tumors during treatment, whereas candidate HPV-specific clones and E7-related motifs did. The functional HPV-specific definition rests on just a couple of HPV16-positive patients.

V is TRBV6-6 and J is TRBJ1-5; D is undetermined. The source of this sequence is a human donor with HPV-associated anogenital cancer. The sample here was tumor tissue, taken from a patient who underwent chemoradiotherapy. In DNA form, the CDR3 reads TGTGCCAGCAGTTACGCGGCGGGCCGCCGCAATCAGCCCCAGCATTTT. Its protein is CASSYAAGRRNQPQHF.